One and the same sample provided the 9 T cell receptor beta chains below, sequenced in a study of Graves' ophthalmopathy and Graves' hyperthyroidism. Beta-chain TCR CDR3 regions were amplified from RNA transcripts. In the first round, RT-PCR was carried out with HTBI primers, and a multiplex PCR formed the second round. TCRdb ran MiXCR on the multiplex PCR reads and lists one entry per CDR3 protein. Here the sample spans about 210,000 distinct CDR3 sequences, just under 30% being singletons. Sequencing used peripheral blood. These receptors came from a man between 45 and 60 years old with Graves' ophthalmopathy.

This clonotype came up many times. The chain is built from TRBV20-1 and TRBJ1-6; D gene ambiguous. Germline V CDR1 and CDR2: DFQATT, SNEGSKA (reference sequence). The CDR3 length is 17 residues. Trimming pared 5 bases from V and 0 bases from J, leaving 17 bases between. CDR3 in DNA: TGCAGTGCTGCTGACGGCCGCCGAAGCTCCTATAATTCACCCCTCCACTTT. Its protein product is CSAADGRRSSYNSPLHF.

In its sample, this clonotype was seen many times. V usage is TRBV29-1 and J usage is TRBJ2-5; the D is unclear. Deletions cut 3 bases from V and 2 bases from J, with 7 bases between. CDR3 length: 12 amino acids. Germline CDR1 and CDR2: SQVTM and ANQGSEA. In nucleotides, the CDR3 is TGCAGCGTTGACGGATCTCAAGAGACCCAGTACTTC. This sequence encodes CSVDGSQETQYF.

This clonotype was observed many times. The gene calls are TRBV10-3 and TRBJ2-4, with D possibly being TRBD2 (5 bases). The V gene lost 8 bases and the J gene lost 8 bases, with 16 bases spanning the gap. Per the germline V gene, CDR1 is ENHRY and CDR2 is SYGVKD. This CDR3 is 13 amino acids long. The chain's CDR3 is CAIGDPGGDIQYF. The DNA for the CDR3 is TGTGCCATCGGCGACCCCGGAGGAGACATTCAGTACTTC.

V gene TRBV28 combines with J gene TRBJ1-1, with D perhaps matching TRBD1 (6 bases). Germline CDR1 MDHEN, CDR2 SYDVKM. This CDR3 spans 15 amino acids. V shed 7 bases and J shed 3 bases, with 18 bases lying between them. The CDR3 sequence is CASIGGGEGDTEAFF. CDR3 DNA: TGTGCCAGCATAGGCGGGGGCGAAGGGGACACTGAAGCTTTCTTT. Full variable domain (remainder filled in from reference TRBV28 and TRBJ1-1): DVKVTQSSRYLVKRTGEKVFLECVQDMDHENMFWYRQDPGLGLRLIYFSYDVKMKEKGDIPEGYSVSREKKERFSLILESASTNQTSMYLCASIGGGEGDTEAFFGQGTRLTVV.

Ten or more counts support this clonotype. The chain links TRBV9 to TRBJ2-5; D perhaps matches TRBD2 (5 bases). CDR1 is SGDLS, CDR2 YYNGEE, per germline. Trimming pared 0 bases from V and 0 bases from J, leaving 6 bases between. CDR3 length equals 14 residues. In DNA form, the CDR3 reads TGTGCCAGCAGCGTAGGAGCGGACCAAGAGACCCAGTACTTC. It is translated as CASSVGADQETQYF.

There are many counts of this clonotype. This chain connects TRBV12-3 or TRBV12-4 to TRBJ1-1; D gene ambiguous. The CDR3 consists of 16 residues. V lost 0 bases, J lost 0 bases, and 11 bases lay in between. The CDR3: CASSLALGEMNTEAFF. The CDR3 DNA follows: TGTGCCAGCAGTTTAGCGCTTGGGGAGATGAACACTGAAGCTTTCTTT.

The genes are TRBV5-5 and TRBJ1-2; D gene unclear. This CDR3 has 14 residues. Germline values: CDR1 SGHKS, CDR2 YYEKEE (reference sequence). Trimming shortened V by 0 bases and J by 7 bases, and 13 bases separated the two germline ends. The CDR3 protein is CASSLAGQPVGYTF. For the CDR3, the DNA is TGTGCCAGCAGCTTGGCCGGTCAACCCGTTGGCTACACCTTC.

V usage is TRBV7-9 and J usage is TRBJ1-3; D is unresolved. The CDR3 is 14 amino acids. The V gene lost 3 bases and the J gene lost 7 bases, with 13 bases spanning the gap. The germline V gene encodes CDR1 SEHNR and CDR2 FQNEAQ (reference sequence). CDR3 sequence reads: CASSFPLSPNTIYF. The CDR3 DNA reads as TGTGCCAGCAGCTTTCCGTTGTCCCCGAACACCATATATTTT.

This clonotype was recorded many times. The J gene is TRBJ2-2, the V gene TRBV6-5, with 8 positions matching TRBD1. J lost 5 bases, V lost 0 bases, and 14 bases had no gene match. The CDR3 sequence is 19 residues long. Germline V gives CDR1 MNHEY, CDR2 SVGAGI. CDR3 bases: TGTGCCAGCAGTTACTCGAACAGGGGGACTTCATCGGAGACCGGGGAGCTGTTTTTT. Amino acid sequence: CASSYSNRGTSSETGELFF.